This entry lists 15 T cell receptor beta chains sequenced from one sample in a study of T-cell reconstitution after alpha-beta-depleted transplantation in children. The authors prepared the TCRbeta library with unique molecular identifiers. TCRdb analysed the PCR reads with MiXCR anew, one entry per CDR3 protein. This table holds 95,000 to 150,000 distinct CDR3 sequences, under 30% found once. The source was PBMCs, mostly from graft donor cells, collected 180 days after TCRalphabeta/CD19-depleted stem cell transplant. The receptor set was obtained from a male patient aged 2 to 9 who had a stem cell transplant for chronic granulomatous disease, so the T cells may come from the graft donor.

The table lists this clonotype with many counts. The rearrangement uses TRBV5-1 and TRBJ2-5; D may match TRBD1 or TRBD2 (7 bases each). CDR1 SGHRS and CDR2 YFSETQ come from the germline V gene. The CDR3 extends over 17 amino acids. The germline V and J ends were trimmed by 1 base and 3 bases, with 19 bases remaining between them. As DNA, the CDR3 is TGCGCCAGCAGCTTGCGGGACAGCGGACTAGGGAAAGAGACCCAGTACTTC. It translates to CASSLRDSGLGKETQYF.

This clonotype turned up a few times. The chain combines TRBV12-3 or TRBV12-4 with TRBJ2-7; D gene ambiguous. The V end lost 4 bases, the J end lost 4 bases, and 17 bases lay between the germline ends. There are 15 residues in the CDR3. The CDR3, as DNA: TGTGCCAGCAGTTCACTGGACCAAATAGGGTACGAGCAGTACTTC. This gives the protein CASSSLDQIGYEQYF.

The CDR3 bases are TGCAGTGCTAGAGATCTCCCAGGGGGGAACACTGAAGCTTTCTTT. Its translation is CSARDLPGGNTEAFF. V gene TRBV20-1 combines with J gene TRBJ1-1, with 7 bases lining up with TRBD1. This CDR3 region has 15 residues. The V segment lost 0 bases and the J segment 1 base; nucleotides outside the gene matches: 5. Germline V gene sequence: CDR1 DFQATT, CDR2 SNEGSKA (reference sequence).

This clonotype was detected a few times. The V and J genes are TRBV29-1 and TRBJ2-1; TRBD1 is a possible D gene (6 bases). This CDR3 spans 13 amino acids. Germline values: CDR1 SQVTM, CDR2 ANQGSEA. Trimming removed 7 bases from V and 9 bases from J, with 19 bases in between. The CDR3 reads CSARPQVGGEQFF. In DNA, the CDR3 is TGCAGCGCTCGTCCCCAGGTAGGGGGTGAGCAGTTCTTC.

The genes are TRBV24-1 and TRBJ2-6; tentatively, D is TRBD1 (6 bases). The CDR3 extends over 15 amino acids. V was shortened by 6 bases and J by 4 bases, with 12 bases between the two germline ends. Looked up from germline, CDR1 is KGHDR and CDR2 is SFDVKD. The CDR3 sequence is CATSTRGRGANVLTF. CDR3 coding DNA: TGTGCCACCAGTACCAGGGGCAGAGGGGCCAACGTCCTGACTTTC.

This clonotype was counted only a few times. The junction and the germline gene differ at one end; a read error may be behind it. The rearrangement uses TRBV7-7 and TRBJ2-5; 7 bases are shared with TRBD1. The CDR3 extends over 14 amino acids. Germline V gene data show CDR1 as SSHAT and CDR2 as FNYEAQ (reference sequence). The CDR3 reads CASSSDRTQETQYF. CDR3 DNA: TGTGCTAGCAGCTCGGACAGGACCCAAGAGACCCAGTACTTC.

This clonotype has more than one count but fewer than ten. A much larger clonotype is one base distant, so this may be a read error. CDR3 protein: CASSQIRGTAGENSQYF. CDR3 nucleotide sequence: TGCGCCAGCAGCCAAATACGGGGCACAGCAGGTGAAAACAGTCAGTACTTC. The chain carries TRBV4-1 and TRBJ2-4; perhaps D is TRBD1 or TRBD2 (5 bases each). Germline V gene lookup returns CDR1 MGHRA and CDR2 YSYEKL. The CDR3 consists of 17 residues.

This clonotype was found many times. V gene TRBV18 combines with J gene TRBJ2-3, with a tentative D call TRBD1 (6 bases). V lost 6 bases and J lost 9, with 25 bases in between. The CDR3 has 16 residues. Germline V lookup: CDR1 KGHSH, CDR2 LQKENI. CDR3 DNA sequence: TGTGCCAGCTCGCATGAACAGGGAGTGGTAGCAGGAACGCAGTATTTT. Its translation: CASSHEQGVVAGTQYF.

V is TRBV10-3 and J is TRBJ2-1; 11 bases map to TRBD1. The CDR3 is 15 residues long. V dropped 4 bases and J dropped 7; count of bases not matched to a gene: 6. The germline gives CDR1 ENHRY, CDR2 SYGVKD. In DNA form, the CDR3 reads TGTGCCATCAGTGGTCCCGGGACAGGGGGAAATGAGCAGTTCTTC. Translation gives CAISGPGTGGNEQFF.

The chain recombines TRBV5-1 with TRBJ2-7; perhaps TRBD1 as D (6 bases). Germline-derived CDR1 and CDR2 are SGHRS and YFSETQ. Trimming removed 2 bases from V and 1 base from J, with 13 bases in between. This CDR3 has 15 amino acids. CDR3 amino acids: CASSFLAGQSYEQYF. Written as DNA, the CDR3 is TGCGCCAGCAGCTTCCTTGCTGGACAGTCCTACGAGCAGTACTTC.

This clonotype came up many times. V is TRBV20-1 and J is TRBJ2-7; D is ambiguous. The CDR3 runs 12 residues. The germline CDR1 and CDR2 sequences are DFQATT and SNEGSKA (reference sequence). V was trimmed by 3 bases and J by 1 base, leaving 7 bases between them. Here the CDR3 reads CSASTASYEQYF. CDR3 sequence (DNA): TGCAGTGCTAGTACAGCTTCCTACGAGCAGTACTTC.

This clonotype has ten or more counts. The chain joins TRBV20-1 to TRBJ1-5; 7 bases are shared with TRBD1. V trimming: 4 bases; J trimming: 6 bases; junction bases outside the gene matches: 9. The CDR3 runs to 14 residues. Per germline, CDR1 DFQATT and CDR2 SNEGSKA (reference sequence). The CDR3 nucleotides are TGCAGTGCTACAGAGCACAGGGGAGGTCAGCCCCAGCATTTT. It codes for CSATEHRGGQPQHF.

This clonotype was seen at least ten times. The chain employs TRBV18 and TRBJ2-1; 10 bases align to TRBD2. Germline V lookup: CDR1 KGHSH, CDR2 LQKENI. The CDR3 runs to 14 residues. J gave up 14 bases and V 8 bases, and 15 bases lay outside the gene matches. CDR3 in amino acids: CASAKALAGEAEFF. CDR3 DNA sequence: TGTGCCAGCGCGAAGGCCCTAGCGGGAGAAGCGGAGTTCTTC.

To note about this clonotype: Being one base from a much bigger clone, this may be a read error. The rearrangement joins TRBV7-8 to TRBJ2-2, with D uncertain. CDR1 SGHVS and CDR2 FQNEAQ come from the germline V gene. V was shortened by 5 bases and J by 2 bases, with 3 bases between the two germline ends. The length of the CDR3 is 12 residues. DNA for the CDR3: TGTGCCAGCAGCAAAAACACCGGGGAGCTGTTTTTT. Amino acids: CASSKNTGELFF.

This clonotype is medium-sized (0.01 to 0.1%) in the sample. Sequence at one end of the junction differs from germline and may be a read error. The chain couples TRBV12-3 or TRBV12-4 to TRBJ2-5; TRBD2 matches at 9 bases. The CDR3 sequence is 14 residues long. The DNA of the CDR3 is TGTGCCAGCAGTGTAGCGGGAGCGAAAGAGACCCAGTACTTC. Its protein product is CASSVAGAKETQYF.